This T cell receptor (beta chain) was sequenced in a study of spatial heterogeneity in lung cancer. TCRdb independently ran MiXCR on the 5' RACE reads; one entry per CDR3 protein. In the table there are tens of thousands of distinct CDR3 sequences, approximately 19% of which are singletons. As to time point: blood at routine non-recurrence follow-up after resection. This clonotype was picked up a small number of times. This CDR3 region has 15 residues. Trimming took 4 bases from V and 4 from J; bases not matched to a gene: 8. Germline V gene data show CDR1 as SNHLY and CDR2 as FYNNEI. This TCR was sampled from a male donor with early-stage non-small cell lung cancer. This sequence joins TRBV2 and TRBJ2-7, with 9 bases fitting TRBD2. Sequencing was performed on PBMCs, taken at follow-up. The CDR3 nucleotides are TGTGCCAGCAGTGGTGACAGCGGGAGGAGGTACGAGCAGTACTTC. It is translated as CASSGDSGRRYEQYF.